This T cell receptor (beta chain) was obtained from a study of identical twins. Notes on the study in general: Researchers reported weaker excess twin sharing in beta out-of-frame sequences. The conclusions drew on cross-sectional statistical analysis instead of tracking the same donors.

All of the donors were Caucasians in good health. The CDR3 is 19 amino acids. With 4 bases clipped from V and 8 bases from J, the junction kept 19 bases outside the gene matches. In germline, CDR1 is MNHEY, CDR2 SMNVEV (reference sequence). As to this clonotype: Its cognate antigen is unknown.

A single record per CDR3 protein comes from TCRdb applying MiXCR to the 5' RACE reads. The sample carries fewer than 650,000 distinct CDR3 sequences, roughly 7.2% recorded once. The sample also formed part of further work on yellow fever vaccine responses in identical twins. That study reports: Vaccine T cell responses of twins reportedly seemed partly convergent and partly personalized.

Sequencing was performed on PBMCs. The chain joins TRBV27 to TRBJ2-1; TRBD2 agrees at 11 bases. The receptor was derived from a woman aged 18-29 years in good health. CDR3 DNA: TGTGCCAGCAGTTCGGGCCGACTAGCGGGACGACGGGTAGCTGATGAGCAGTTCTTC. It translates to CASSSGRLAGRRVADEQFF.